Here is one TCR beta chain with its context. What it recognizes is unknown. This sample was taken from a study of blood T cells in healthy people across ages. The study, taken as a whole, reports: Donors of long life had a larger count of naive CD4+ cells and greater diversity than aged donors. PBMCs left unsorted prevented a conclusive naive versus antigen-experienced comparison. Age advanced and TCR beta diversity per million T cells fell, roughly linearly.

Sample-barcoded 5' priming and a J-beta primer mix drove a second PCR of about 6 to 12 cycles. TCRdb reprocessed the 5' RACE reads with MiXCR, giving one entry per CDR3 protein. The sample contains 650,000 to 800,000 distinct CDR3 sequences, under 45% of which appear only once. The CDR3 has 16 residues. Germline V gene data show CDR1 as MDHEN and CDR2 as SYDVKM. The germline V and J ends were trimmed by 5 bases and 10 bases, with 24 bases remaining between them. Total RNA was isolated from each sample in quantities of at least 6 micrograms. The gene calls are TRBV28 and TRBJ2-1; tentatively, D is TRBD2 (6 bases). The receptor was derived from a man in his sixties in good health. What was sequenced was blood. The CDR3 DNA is TGTGCCAGCAGTCCCACCGGGGGACGGTCGTACTACGAGCAGTTCTTC. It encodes CASSPTGGRSYYEQFF.